These T cell receptor beta chains were read from a single sample in a study of cytomegalovirus exposure and HLA in healthy donors. Some clones are missing from TCRdb's copy, which holds only in-frame ones; the method was immunoSEQ multiplex PCR. The table shows 50,000 to 60,000 clones, with roughly 73% occurring only once. Source material: PBMCs. All receptors derive from a man between 18 and 35 years old in good health and CMV-seronegative. Both conserved end residues are part of each CDR3. D genes are given only for firm matches. Only some rows state a clone size, as once, few, many or a class for expanded clones.

D gene | J gene | V gene | clone size | CDR3 DNA | CDR3 protein
NA | TRBJ2-5 | TRBV7-8 | NA | TGTGCCATCCGTGGGGGGTTGGGACCCGCAATGGAGACCCAGTACTTC | CAIRGGLGPAMETQYF
NA | TRBJ2-1 | TRBV2 | NA | TGTGCCAGCAGTGTCAGTAATGAGCAGTTCTTC | CASSVSNEQFF
NA | TRBJ2-5 | TRBV7-2 | NA | TGTGCCAGCAGCCTGGCCCAAGAGACCCAGTACTTC | CASSLAQETQYF
NA | TRBJ1-1 | TRBV10-3 | NA | TGTGCCATCAAGGGACACCAGTCCGGCACTGAAGCTTTCTTT | CAIKGHQSGTEAFF
NA | TRBJ1-3 | TRBV6-5 | NA | TGTGCCAGCAGTCAGTTGACAACTGGAAACACCATATATTTT | CASSQLTTGNTIYF
TRBD1 | TRBJ1-6 | TRBV4-3 | NA | TGCGCCAGCAGCCAAGATACGGCAGGGGGCGGTTCACCCCTCCACTTT | CASSQDTAGGGSPLHF
NA | TRBJ2-1 | TRBV6-5 | NA | TGTGCCAGCAACCCCGCGCCCCCGGGGACAAATGAGCAGTTCTTC | CASNPAPPGTNEQFF
TRBD1 | TRBJ2-5 | TRBV5-1 | NA | TGCGCCAGCAGCTTGATGACAGGGGAAGAGACCCAGTACTTC | CASSLMTGEETQYF
NA | TRBJ2-5 | TRBV5-4 | NA | TGTGCCAGCGGAGTCCCGCAAGAGACCCAGTACTTC | CASGVPQETQYF
TRBD2 | TRBJ2-7 | TRBV14 | few | TGTGCCAGCAGCCAAGGGACTAGCGGGAGGGCCCCGCAGTACTTC | CASSQGTSGRAPQYF
NA | TRBJ1-1 | TRBV19 | NA | TGTGCCAGTAGCCTGGACACGAACACTGAAGCTTTCTTT | CASSLDTNTEAFF
TRBD2 | TRBJ2-7 | TRBV28 | NA | TGTGCCAGCAGCCCACTAGCGGGAGGGTCCTACGAGCAGTACTTC | CASSPLAGGSYEQYF
TRBD1 | TRBJ2-5 | TRBV5-1 | NA | TGCGCCAGCAGCTTGGCGGGACAGTGGGCAGAGACCCAGTACTTC | CASSLAGQWAETQYF
NA | TRBJ2-7 | TRBV7-2 | few | TGTGCCAGCAGCTCCCCACATACCCCCTACGAGCAGTACTTC | CASSSPHTPYEQYF
NA | TRBJ2-1 | TRBV30 | few | TGTGCCTGGAGTACCCATAGCGGCAATGAGCAGTTCTTC | CAWSTHSGNEQFF
NA | TRBJ2-2 | TRBV5-4 | NA | TGTGCCAGCAGCTTGGGTGGGGGCGCCAACACCGGGGAGCTGTTTTTT | CASSLGGGANTGELFF
NA | TRBJ2-2 | TRBV7-9 | NA | TGTGCCAGCAGCAGAAGGACAGTCACCGGGGAGCTGTTTTTT | CASSRRTVTGELFF
NA | TRBJ1-1 | TRBV6-5 | NA | TGTGCCAGCAGTTACCACTCTCGGGGACAACACACTGAAGCTTTCTTT | CASSYHSRGQHTEAFF
NA | TRBJ2-3 | TRBV27 | NA | TGTGCCAGCAGGGACATCGGCACAGATACGCAGTATTTT | CASRDIGTDTQYF
NA | TRBJ2-3 | TRBV30 | NA | TGTGCCTGGACAGTGTCGGGCGGGAGCACAGATACGCAGTATTTT | CAWTVSGGSTDTQYF
NA | TRBJ2-1 | TRBV6-1 | once | TGTGCCAGCAGAAGGGAGGCCCTTGGGAATGAGCAGTTCTTC | CASRREALGNEQFF
NA | TRBJ2-1 | TRBV7-6 | once | TGTGCCAGCAGCGTGGGTGGAGCCGGCTCCTACAATGAGCAGTTCTTC | CASSVGGAGSYNEQFF